This T cell receptor beta chain was sequenced for a study of T-cell memory formation after mild COVID-19. As for the study in general: In these data, TCR clusters were largely donor specific. Whole-study results and caveats: Clones contracting across day 15 to 85 had a balanced CD4/CD8 profile; later expanding clones leaned CD4+. Clones which contracted sat mainly in CM and EM if CD4+, and in EMRA if CD8+.

Note on this clonotype: Its antigen is not known.

Libraries for TCRalpha and TCRbeta carried sample barcodes and unique molecular identifiers via 5'RACE. TCRdb used MiXCR to reprocess the 5' RACE reads, holding one entry per CDR3 protein. The table lists approximately 490,000 distinct CDR3 sequences, around 20% of them singletons. This TCR was sampled from an adult woman who had mild COVID-19 (a few samples of this study predate the infection). Cell type and time point are not known. What was sequenced was PBMCs or a T cell subset sorted from them (not recorded which).

The CDR3: CASSQAEAGGSYEQYF. The CDR3 bases are TGCGCCAGCAGTCAAGCGGAGGCTGGCGGGTCCTACGAGCAGTACTTC. This chain uses TRBV23-1 with TRBJ2-7, with D possibly being TRBD2 (5 bases). TRBV23-1 is given ORF status, its function remaining uncertain. The CDR3 totals 16 residues. The V end lost 2 bases, the J end lost 1 base, and 15 bases lay between the germline ends.